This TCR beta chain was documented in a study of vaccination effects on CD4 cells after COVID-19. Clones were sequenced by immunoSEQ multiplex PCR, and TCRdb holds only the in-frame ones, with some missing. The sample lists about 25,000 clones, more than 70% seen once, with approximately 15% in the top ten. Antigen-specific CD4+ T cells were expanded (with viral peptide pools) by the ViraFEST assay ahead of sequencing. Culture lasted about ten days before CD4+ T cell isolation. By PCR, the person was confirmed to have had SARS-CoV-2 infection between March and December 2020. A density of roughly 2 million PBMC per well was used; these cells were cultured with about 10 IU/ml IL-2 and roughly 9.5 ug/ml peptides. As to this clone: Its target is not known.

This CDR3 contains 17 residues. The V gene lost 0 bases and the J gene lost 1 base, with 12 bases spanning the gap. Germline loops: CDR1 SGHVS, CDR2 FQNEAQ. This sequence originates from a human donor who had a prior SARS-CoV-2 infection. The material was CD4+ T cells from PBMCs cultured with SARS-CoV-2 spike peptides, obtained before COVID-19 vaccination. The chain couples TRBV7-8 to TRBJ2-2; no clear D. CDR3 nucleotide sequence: TGTGCCAGCAGCTTAGCGCCCCGACCAGAGAACACCGGGGAGCTGTTTTTT. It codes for CASSLAPRPENTGELFF.